What follows are 16 T cell receptor beta chains derived from one specimen sequenced in a study of PD-1 blockade in classical Hodgkin lymphoma. Sequencing was performed with immunoSEQ multiplex PCR; in TCRdb, only in-frame clones are kept and a portion is missing. Found here are around 45,000 clones, 55% to 75% of them singletons; the top ten hold roughly 3%. Each and every patient relapsed after autologous stem cell transplantation, and patients got differing brentuximab vedotin exposure. Sequenced here: peripheral blood mononuclear cells (PBMCs), sampled at baseline. These receptors were collected from a human donor with classical Hodgkin lymphoma.

The V call is TRBV7-3, the J call TRBJ2-3; no reliable D call. The CDR3 spans 14 residues. Germline loops: CDR1 SGHTA, CDR2 FQGTGA. Trimming removed 5 bases at V and 2 bases at J, with 11 bases between. The CDR3 sequence is CASSPGMYTDTQYF. The DNA of the CDR3 is TGTGCCAGCAGCCCCGGAATGTACACAGATACGCAGTATTTT.

The chain joins TRBV6-1 to TRBJ2-7; 8 bases fit TRBD1. V was clipped by 8 bases and J by 4 bases; unmatched bases: 13. The CDR3 runs to 15 residues. Germline V gene sequence: CDR1 MNHNS, CDR2 SASEGT. CDR3 coding DNA: TGTGCCAGCGGACACACCGGGACAGGCGATTACGAGCAGTACTTC. This codes for CASGHTGTGDYEQYF.

V and J are TRBV7-9 and TRBJ1-2; 11 positions match TRBD1. Germline V gene sequence: CDR1 SEHNR, CDR2 FQNEAQ (reference sequence). Losses at the gene ends were 5 bases for V and 4 bases for J; bases not matched to a gene: 3. CDR3 length equals 14 residues. CDR3 protein: CASSPGTGGYGYTF. DNA for the CDR3: TGTGCCAGCAGCCCGGGGACAGGGGGCTATGGCTACACCTTC. The full variable domain, completed using reference TRBV7-9 and TRBJ1-2, is DTGVSQNPRHKITKRGQNVTFRCDPISEHNRLYWYRQTLGQGPEFLTYFQNEAQLEKSRLLSDRFSAERPKGSFSTLEIQRTEQGDSAMYLCASSPGTGGYGYTFGSGTRLTVV.

CDR3 protein: CASRRREMNTEAFF. Here the CDR3 DNA reads TGTGCCAGCAGGAGAAGGGAAATGAACACTGAAGCTTTCTTT. This chain connects TRBV6-5 to TRBJ1-1, with D unclear. This CDR3 comprises 14 residues. In germline, CDR1 is MNHEY, CDR2 SVGAGI. V gave up 6 bases and J gave up 0 bases, with 11 bases separating them.

The CDR3 here is CASYKGGITGYEQYF. The CDR3 DNA follows: TGTGCCAGCTATAAAGGGGGTATTACAGGCTACGAGCAGTACTTC. The chain uses TRBV28 and TRBJ2-7; D possibly corresponds to TRBD1 (6 bases). Germline V gives CDR1 MDHEN, CDR2 SYDVKM. V was trimmed by 8 bases and J by 3 bases, leaving 20 bases between them. CDR3 length equals 15 residues. The full variable domain, with the rest looked up from reference TRBV28 and TRBJ2-7, is DVKVTQSSRYLVKRTGEKVFLECVQDMDHENMFWYRQDPGLGLRLIYFSYDVKMKEKGDIPEGYSVSREKKERFSLILESASTNQTSMYLCASYKGGITGYEQYFGPGTRLTVT.

The chain uses TRBV10-3 and TRBJ2-5; D is ambiguous. Germline values: CDR1 ENHRY, CDR2 SYGVKD. The CDR3 is 13 residues long. With 2 bases removed from V and 2 bases from J, the gap between germline ends came to 6 bases. Here the CDR3 reads CAISETEQETQYF. The CDR3 DNA reads as TGTGCCATCAGTGAGACAGAACAAGAGACCCAGTACTTC.

The rearrangement uses TRBV28 and TRBJ1-3; TRBD1 might be the D (5 bases). Germline assignment: CDR1 MDHEN and CDR2 SYDVKM. Trimming stripped 2 bases from V and 2 bases from J, with 10 bases between. This CDR3 is built from 15 residues. CDR3 sequence: CASSLEEGPGNTIYF. CDR3 DNA sequence: TGTGCCAGCAGTTTAGAGGAGGGACCTGGAAACACCATATATTTT.

The chain uses TRBV14 and TRBJ2-3; D is possibly TRBD2 (5 bases). The CDR3 covers 15 residues. Trimming cost V 4 bases and J 3 bases, with 14 bases left between them. Germline CDR1 reads SGHDN; CDR2 reads FVKESK. Written as DNA, the CDR3 is TGTGCCAGCAGCCCCATGATCACTAGTACAGATACGCAGTATTTT. Its protein product is CASSPMITSTDTQYF. Filled out from reference TRBV14 and TRBJ2-3, the complete variable domain reads EAGVTQFPSHSVIEKGQTVTLRCDPISGHDNLYWYRRVMGKEIKFLLHFVKESKQDESGMPNNRFLAERTGGTYSTLKVQPAELEDSGVYFCASSPMITSTDTQYFGPGTRLTVL.

The chain combines TRBV28 with TRBJ1-5; 10 bases align to TRBD1. V lost 10 bases to trimming and J lost 6 bases; unmatched junction nucleotides: 9. Germline-derived CDR1 and CDR2 are MDHEN and SYDVKM. This CDR3 region has 14 residues. CDR3 nucleotides: TGTGCCAACGGACAGGGGGGGATTAGTCAGCCCCAGCATTTT. It is translated as CANGQGGISQPQHF. Full variable domain (missing parts from reference TRBV28 and TRBJ1-5): DVKVTQSSRYLVKRTGEKVFLECVQDMDHENMFWYRQDPGLGLRLIYFSYDVKMKEKGDIPEGYSVSREKKERFSLILESASTNQTSMYLCANGQGGISQPQHFGDGTRLSIL.

The gene calls are TRBV15 and TRBJ2-7; D is perhaps TRBD1 (6 bases). In germline, CDR1 is LNHNV, CDR2 YYDKDF (reference sequence). Between the trimmed V and J ends, which lost 0 bases and 5 bases, there was a span of 14 bases. The length of the CDR3 is 15 residues. DNA of the CDR3: TGTGCCACCAGCAGAGATCGTGGCAGGGGACACGAGCAGTACTTC. Amino acids: CATSRDRGRGHEQYF.

This clone has only a few counts. This chain connects TRBV19 to TRBJ1-2, with 10 bases aligning to TRBD1. CDR3 size: 15 residues. V was pared by 6 bases and J by 1 base, with 5 bases of the junction left unmatched. Germline CDR1 and CDR2: LNHDA and SQIVND (reference sequence). CDR3 sequence: CASRGQGDGNYGYTF. In DNA, the CDR3 is TGTGCCAGTAGAGGACAGGGGGATGGTAACTATGGCTACACCTTC.

The V gene is TRBV7-3, the J gene TRBJ1-2; 10 bases agree with TRBD1. Germline lookup yields CDR1 SGHTA and CDR2 FQGTGA. The CDR3 contains 15 residues. With 5 bases clipped from V and 3 bases from J, the junction kept 6 bases outside the gene matches. DNA for the CDR3: TGTGCCAGCAGCGACCGGGACAGGGGAGACTATGGCTACACCTTC. Protein: CASSDRDRGDYGYTF.

The chain is built from TRBV27 and TRBJ2-1; 13 bases agree with TRBD2. The germline V gene encodes CDR1 MNHEY and CDR2 SMNVEV (reference sequence). The CDR3 sequence is 14 residues long. V shed 8 bases, J shed 7 bases, and the junction held 5 bases outside the gene matches. The CDR3 region has the DNA TGTGCCAGCCGGACTAGCGGGAGTAAGAATGAGCAGTTCTTC. The encoded protein is CASRTSGSKNEQFF.

The chain carries TRBV29-1 and TRBJ2-3; D may be TRBD2 (5 bases). V was cut by 7 bases and J by 2 bases, with 13 bases left in between. Germline V gives CDR1 SQVTM, CDR2 ANQGSEA. This CDR3 is built from 13 residues. This CDR3 reads CSAQTGYTDTQYF. CDR3 sequence (DNA): TGCAGCGCCCAGACGGGGTACACAGATACGCAGTATTTT.

This clone was detected a few times. The CDR3 here is CASTLTLLGGDTQYF. The CDR3 nucleotides read TGTGCCAGCACCTTAACTCTTTTAGGTGGAGATACGCAGTATTTT. The gene calls are TRBV5-6 and TRBJ2-3; D is unclear. CDR3 size: 15 residues. V was trimmed by 6 bases and J by 5 bases, leaving 19 bases between them. Germline CDR1 and CDR2: SGHDT and YYEEEE.

This rearrangement joins TRBV19 to TRBJ2-6; tentatively, D is TRBD1 (7 bases). The V and J ends lost 5 bases and 4 bases respectively, with 15 bases between them. The germline CDR1 and CDR2 sequences are LNHDA and SQIVND (reference sequence). The CDR3 loop spans 16 amino acids. This chain's CDR3 is CASSPDREAGANVLTF. The CDR3 DNA follows: TGTGCCAGTAGTCCCGACAGGGAGGCAGGGGCCAACGTCCTGACTTTC.